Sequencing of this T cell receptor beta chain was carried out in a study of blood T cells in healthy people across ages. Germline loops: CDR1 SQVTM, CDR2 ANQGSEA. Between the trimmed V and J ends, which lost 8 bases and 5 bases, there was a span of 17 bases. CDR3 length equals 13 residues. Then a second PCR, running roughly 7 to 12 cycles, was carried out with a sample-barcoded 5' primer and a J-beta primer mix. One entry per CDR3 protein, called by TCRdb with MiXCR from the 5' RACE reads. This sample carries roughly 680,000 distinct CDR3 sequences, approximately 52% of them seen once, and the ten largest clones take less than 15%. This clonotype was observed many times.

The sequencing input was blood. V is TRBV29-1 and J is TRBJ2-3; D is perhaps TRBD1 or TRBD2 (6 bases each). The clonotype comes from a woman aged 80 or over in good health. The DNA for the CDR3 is TGCAGCCCCCGACAGGTGGGGGGAGATACGCAGTATTTT. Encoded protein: CSPRQVGGDTQYF.